The 15 T cell receptor beta chains given below trace back to one sample, sequenced in a study of T cell repertoires in cytomegalovirus infection (dated by TCRdb to about 2019). TCRdb lists the instrument as Illumina HiSeq 1500. In-frame beta chains were kept once TCRdb had trimmed the public reads at Q25 with fastp and called clones with MiXCR. Rows with one shared CDR3 protein collapse into an entry with the most common genes and DNA. Present in this sample are 200,000 to 300,000 distinct CDR3 sequences, around 15% of which were seen just once. The ten largest make up around 9.5% of the sample. Sequencing used PBMCs. The receptors shown here come from a human donor in good health (CMV status not recorded). Some clones in this sample may be carry-over from other donors' samples.

This clonotype appeared a few times. A read error is possible here, since a much larger clone lies one base away. The chain uses TRBV6-4 and TRBJ2-3, with TRBD1 as a possible D gene (5 bases). This CDR3 is built from 13 residues. Germline lookup yields CDR1 MRHNA and CDR2 SNTAGT. Trimming took 3 bases from V and 2 from J, leaving 6 bases between them. DNA of the CDR3: TGTGCCAGCAGTGAAGGGGCCACAGATACGCAGTATTTT. Translation: CASSEGATDTQYF.

The J gene is TRBJ1-2, the V gene TRBV6-5; TRBD1 might be the D (5 bases). The CDR3 consists of 13 residues. Trimming pared 10 bases from V and 5 bases from J, leaving 17 bases between. Germline V CDR1 and CDR2: MNHEY, SVGAGI. The CDR3 loop reads CATQGGGRYGYTF. In DNA form, the CDR3 reads TGTGCCACCCAAGGCGGGGGACGATATGGCTACACCTTC.

This clonotype has just one count. This chain links TRBV11-2 with TRBJ2-5; TRBD1 matches 7 bases. Trimming at V came to 4 bases and at J to 7 bases, leaving 6 bases not matched to a gene. There are 13 residues in the CDR3. The germline CDR1 and CDR2 sequences are SGHAT and FQNNGV. CDR3 sequence: CASSSGTAWTQYF. CDR3 nucleotide sequence: TGTGCCAGCAGCTCCGGGACAGCCTGGACCCAGTACTTC.

This clonotype appeared a few times. The chain carries TRBV10-3 and TRBJ2-5, with 7 nucleotides matching TRBD2. Germline CDR1 reads ENHRY; CDR2 reads SYGVKD. J was trimmed by 0 bases and V by 6 bases; bases with no gene match: 7. The CDR3 has 15 amino acids. This CDR3 is CAISPILADQETQYF. The DNA of the CDR3 is TGTGCCATCAGCCCCATCCTAGCGGACCAAGAGACCCAGTACTTC.

This clonotype was counted a single time. This may arise from a read error, as a much more abundant clone is one base away. The V gene is TRBV27, the J gene TRBJ1-1; 7 bases map to TRBD1. The length of the CDR3 is 14 residues. Germline CDR1 is MNHEY and CDR2 is SMNVEV (reference sequence). CDR3 region: CASSWDSMNTEAVF. The CDR3 nucleotides are TGTGCCAGCAGTTGGGACAGCATGAACACTGAAGCTGTCTTT.

The sample holds many counts of this clonotype. This chain links TRBV28 with TRBJ1-5; D unresolved. The CDR3 runs to 15 residues. CDR1 and CDR2 (germline): MDHEN, SYDVKM. With 1 base removed from V and 0 bases from J, the gap between germline ends came to 7 bases. In DNA, the CDR3 is TGTGCCAGCAGTTTATTGGGTAATAGCAATCAGCCCCAGCATTTT. Protein: CASSLLGNSNQPQHF.

This clonotype was seen ten or more times. The chain links TRBV28 to TRBJ2-7; either TRBD1 or TRBD2 may fit D (5 bases each). This CDR3 region has 14 residues. V was trimmed by 6 bases and J by 5 bases, leaving 17 bases between them. Germline V lookup: CDR1 MDHEN, CDR2 SYDVKM. The CDR3, as DNA: TGTGCCAGCAGCCCGGTGGGGACCTTCGACGAGCAGTACTTC. This encodes CASSPVGTFDEQYF. Full variable domain (rest looked up from reference TRBV28 and TRBJ2-7): DVKVTQSSRYLVKRTGEKVFLECVQDMDHENMFWYRQDPGLGLRLIYFSYDVKMKEKGDIPEGYSVSREKKERFSLILESASTNQTSMYLCASSPVGTFDEQYFGPGTRLTVT.

This clonotype was counted many times. The chain joins TRBV11-3 to TRBJ2-1, with 10 bases fitting TRBD1. The ends lost 5 bases at V and 5 bases at J; junction bases unmatched: 12. CDR1 SGHNT and CDR2 YENEEA come from the germline V gene. The CDR3 has 17 residues. CDR3 nucleotides: TGTGCCAGCAGCACCTATACCGGACAGGGGGTCAACAATGAGCAGTTCTTC. Its protein product is CASSTYTGQGVNNEQFF. The full variable domain, with the rest looked up from reference TRBV11-3 and TRBJ2-1, is EAGVVQSPRYKIIEKKQPVAFWCNPISGHNTLYWYLQNLGQGPELLIRYENEEAVDDSQLPKDRFSAERLKGVDSTLKIQPAELGDSAVYLCASSTYTGQGVNNEQFFGPGTRLTVL.

This clonotype was recorded a few times. The V gene is TRBV28, the J gene TRBJ2-7; unclear D gene. Trimming shortened V by 6 bases and J by 1 base, and 19 bases separated the two germline ends. This CDR3 comprises 16 residues. Germline V lookup: CDR1 MDHEN, CDR2 SYDVKM. In DNA, the CDR3 is TGTGCCAGCAGCCTACTGGGCGGATCCTTTTCCTACGAGCAGTACTTC. Its translation: CASSLLGGSFSYEQYF.

This clonotype was detected many times. The V call is TRBV6-2 or TRBV6-3, the J call TRBJ2-6; tentative D call: TRBD1 (7 bases). Germline V gene lookup returns CDR1 MNHEY and CDR2 SVGEGT. The CDR3 is 18 amino acids. V dropped 6 bases and J dropped 2 bases, with 20 bases sitting between them. The CDR3 bases are TGTGCCAGCAGCCCCCGGGGGCAGGGGGTAACTGGGGCCAACGTCCTGACTTTC. Protein: CASSPRGQGVTGANVLTF.

This clonotype was counted between two and nine times. The chain carries TRBV6-6 and TRBJ2-7; maybe TRBD2 (5 bases). Germline CDR1 is MNHNY and CDR2 is SVGAGI (reference sequence). V gave up 3 bases and J gave up 1 base, with 10 bases separating them. The CDR3 length is 14 residues. CDR3 region: CASSYRGQSYEQYF. CDR3 DNA sequence: TGTGCCAGCAGTTATCGGGGTCAGTCCTACGAGCAGTACTTC.

Ten or more counts support this clonotype. CDR3 sequence (DNA): TGTGCCGACAGCCGGGACATAAGAGAGACCCAGTACTTC. Its protein is CADSRDIRETQYF. The chain links TRBV11-2 to TRBJ2-5; the D gene is possibly TRBD1 (6 bases). Per the germline V gene, CDR1 is SGHAT and CDR2 is FQNNGV. The CDR3 consists of 13 residues. The V end was cut by 11 bases, the J end by 4 bases, with 17 bases between.

This clonotype was detected many times. The rearrangement links TRBV6-2 or TRBV6-3 to TRBJ1-5; 8 bases are a match to TRBD1. Looked up from germline, CDR1 is MNHEY and CDR2 is SVGEGT. CDR3 length: 17 amino acids. Losses at the gene ends were 5 bases for V and 4 bases for J; bases not matched to a gene: 13. CDR3 amino acids: CASSPPLDRGYNQPQHF. Here the CDR3 DNA reads TGTGCCAGCAGTCCACCACTCGACAGGGGCTATAATCAGCCCCAGCATTTT.

As for this clonotype: The junction and the germline gene differ at one end; a read error may be behind it. The rearrangement links TRBV12-3 or TRBV12-4 to TRBJ1-3, with D unresolved. CDR3 length: 11 residues. The CDR3 protein is CASSLSGNTIF. The CDR3 region has the DNA TGTGCCAGCAGTTTATCCGGAAACACCATATTT.

On this clonotype itself: It may be a read error: a sequence one base away is much more abundant. The rearrangement uses TRBV4-2 and TRBJ2-1; D gene ambiguous. V lost 0 bases and J lost 5, with 11 bases in between. The CDR3 is made up of 15 amino acids. Germline V gene lookup returns CDR1 LGHNA and CDR2 YNFKEQ. The CDR3, as DNA: TGTGCCAGCAGCCAAGATCTCATCTGGAACAATGAGCAGTTCTTC. Amino acids: CASSQDLIWNNEQFF.